This is a list of T cell receptor beta chains from one sample in a study of cytomegalovirus exposure and HLA in healthy donors. The data were produced by immunoSEQ multiplex PCR, yet TCRdb's version contains in-frame clones alone and is incomplete. The sample records over 200,000 clones, approximately 80% being singletons. Sequencing input: PBMCs. All receptors come from a woman aged 25 to 39 in good health and CMV-seropositive. CDR3s include the opening cysteine and the closing phenylalanine or tryptophan. D genes are given only for firm matches. Not all rows give a size; the values are once, few, many and, for expanded clones, a class.

clone size: .
J gene: TRBJ1-2
D gene: .
V gene: TRBV23-1
CDR3 DNA: TGCGCCAGCAGTCATGCCGGGGGGGCCTGCGGCTACACCTTC
CDR3 protein: CASSHAGGACGYTF

clone size: .
J gene: TRBJ2-7
D gene: .
V gene: TRBV11-2
CDR3 DNA: TGTGCCAGCAGCTTAGGGTACCTTTCCTACGAGCAGTACTTC
CDR3 protein: CASSLGYLSYEQYF

clone size: few
J gene: TRBJ1-2
D gene: .
V gene: TRBV30
CDR3 DNA: TGTGCCTGGAGACCCCCCACGGCTGGGAACTATGGCTACACCTTC
CDR3 protein: CAWRPPTAGNYGYTF

clone size: .
J gene: TRBJ2-3
D gene: .
V gene: TRBV18
CDR3 DNA: TGTGCCAGCTCACTCTCTTTTACAGATACGCAGTATTTT
CDR3 protein: CASSLSFTDTQYF

clone size: once
J gene: TRBJ2-7
D gene: .
V gene: TRBV27
CDR3 DNA: TGTGCCAGCCGCTCTCGACCCGCCCGGGGGTTCTACGAGCAGTACTTC
CDR3 protein: CASRSRPARGFYEQYF

clone size: once
J gene: TRBJ1-4
D gene: .
V gene: TRBV2
CDR3 DNA: TGTGCCAGCAGTGACGATTTTAACGAAAAACTGTTTTTT
CDR3 protein: CASSDDFNEKLFF

clone size: .
J gene: TRBJ1-2
D gene: .
V gene: TRBV6-1
CDR3 DNA: TGTGCCAGCAGTGAATGGGGCCAGTCTAATGGCTACACCTTC
CDR3 protein: CASSEWGQSNGYTF

clone size: .
J gene: TRBJ1-2
D gene: TRBD1
V gene: TRBV4-1
CDR3 DNA: TGCGCCAGCAGCCAAATGCAGGGGGCCCATGGCTACACCTTC
CDR3 protein: CASSQMQGAHGYTF

clone size: .
J gene: TRBJ2-5
D gene: .
V gene: TRBV29-1
CDR3 DNA: TGCAGCGTTGAAGATTGGGGCACCGACCAAGAGACCCAGTACTTC
CDR3 protein: CSVEDWGTDQETQYF

clone size: .
J gene: TRBJ1-1
D gene: TRBD1
V gene: TRBV27
CDR3 DNA: TGTGCCAGCAGTCAAGGACAGGGGGAAGCTTTCTTT
CDR3 protein: CASSQGQGEAFF

clone size: .
J gene: TRBJ1-1
D gene: TRBD1
V gene: TRBV5-1
CDR3 DNA: TGCGCCAGCAGCCCTGGGACAGGGGGACGGGGCACTGAAGCTTTCTTT
CDR3 protein: CASSPGTGGRGTEAFF

clone size: .
J gene: TRBJ1-1
D gene: .
V gene: TRBV27
CDR3 DNA: TGTGCCAGCAGTAGGAGCCTGTTTCCGAACACTGAAGCTTTCTTT
CDR3 protein: CASSRSLFPNTEAFF

clone size: .
J gene: TRBJ2-2
D gene: .
V gene: TRBV6-5
CDR3 DNA: TGTGCCAGCAGTTTAATTATGAGGGGAAGCACCGGGGAGCTGTTTTTT
CDR3 protein: CASSLIMRGSTGELFF

clone size: .
J gene: TRBJ1-2
D gene: .
V gene: TRBV11-2
CDR3 DNA: TGTGCCAGCAGCTTCGCTGGTATCCATGGCTACACCTTC
CDR3 protein: CASSFAGIHGYTF

clone size: few
J gene: TRBJ1-5
D gene: TRBD1
V gene: TRBV6-1
CDR3 DNA: TGTGCCAGCAGTGCCCCCCGTGGGGACAGCCTAAATCAGCCCCAGCATTTT
CDR3 protein: CASSAPRGDSLNQPQHF

clone size: .
J gene: TRBJ2-7
D gene: .
V gene: TRBV7-9
CDR3 DNA: TGTGCCAGCAGCCCAGAGGGGCAGGCAGAATACGAGCAGTACTTC
CDR3 protein: CASSPEGQAEYEQYF

clone size: .
J gene: TRBJ2-2
D gene: .
V gene: TRBV7-2
CDR3 DNA: TGTGCCAGCTTAAGGGGCAGGAACACCGGGGAGCTGTTTTTT
CDR3 protein: CASLRGRNTGELFF

clone size: .
J gene: TRBJ2-3
D gene: TRBD2
V gene: TRBV4-1
CDR3 DNA: TGCGCCAGCAGCCAATTATTAGCGGGAGGTTCAGATACGCAGTATTTT
CDR3 protein: CASSQLLAGGSDTQYF

clone size: once
J gene: TRBJ2-3
D gene: .
V gene: TRBV9
CDR3 DNA: TGTGCCAGCAGGAACTTAAGCACAGATACGCAGTATTTT
CDR3 protein: CASRNLSTDTQYF

clone size: .
J gene: TRBJ1-4
D gene: .
V gene: TRBV6-6
CDR3 DNA: TGTGCCAGCAGACTTGATGGTAATGAAAAACTGTTTTTT
CDR3 protein: CASRLDGNEKLFF

clone size: .
J gene: TRBJ2-1
D gene: TRBD2
V gene: TRBV30
CDR3 DNA: TGTGCCCGTACGGGGCCTAGCGGGATAGATGAGCAGTTCTTC
CDR3 protein: CARTGPSGIDEQFF

clone size: .
J gene: TRBJ2-3
D gene: .
V gene: TRBV28
CDR3 DNA: TGTGCCAGCAGTAGCGCGGAGACTGGACACTACACAGATACGCAGTATTTT
CDR3 protein: CASSSAETGHYTDTQYF

clone size: .
J gene: TRBJ1-1
D gene: .
V gene: TRBV6-6
CDR3 DNA: TGTGCCAGCGGAGTGAACACTGAAGCTTTCTTT
CDR3 protein: CASGVNTEAFF

clone size: .
J gene: TRBJ2-2
D gene: TRBD1
V gene: TRBV5-1
CDR3 DNA: TGCGCCAGCAGCCGGGACAGGGATAACACCGGGGAGCTGTTTTTT
CDR3 protein: CASSRDRDNTGELFF

clone size: .
J gene: TRBJ2-7
D gene: .
V gene: TRBV2
CDR3 DNA: TGTGCCAGCAGTGAGTTGCACTACGAGCAGTACTTC
CDR3 protein: CASSELHYEQYF

clone size: .
J gene: TRBJ1-2
D gene: .
V gene: TRBV9
CDR3 DNA: TGTGCCAGCAGCGAGACCCAGAGCTATGGCTACACCTTC
CDR3 protein: CASSETQSYGYTF

clone size: .
J gene: TRBJ1-2
D gene: .
V gene: TRBV5-1
CDR3 DNA: TGCGCCAGCAGCTACAACGACCTGGGGGGCTACACCTTC
CDR3 protein: CASSYNDLGGYTF

clone size: .
J gene: TRBJ2-1
D gene: .
V gene: TRBV27
CDR3 DNA: TGTGCCAGCAGTTCGGGACTGGCCTACAATGAGCAGTTCTTC
CDR3 protein: CASSSGLAYNEQFF

clone size: .
J gene: TRBJ2-6
D gene: .
V gene: TRBV7-6
CDR3 DNA: TGTGCCAGCAGCTTAGGACGGGGGCTCGGGGCCAACGTCCTGACTTTC
CDR3 protein: CASSLGRGLGANVLTF

clone size: .
J gene: TRBJ1-1
D gene: .
V gene: TRBV18
CDR3 DNA: TGTGCCAGCTCACCCCGGGACACACGGAACACTGAAGCTTTCTTT
CDR3 protein: CASSPRDTRNTEAFF

clone size: .
J gene: TRBJ1-1
D gene: .
V gene: TRBV5-1
CDR3 DNA: TGCGCCAGCAGCTTTCAGTTGGGTTGGTCAAAACACCCTGAAGCTTTCTTT
CDR3 protein: CASSFQLGWSKHPEAFF

clone size: .
J gene: TRBJ2-7
D gene: .
V gene: TRBV5-4
CDR3 DNA: TGTGCCAGCAGCTTGGATTCCTTCGAGCAGTACTTC
CDR3 protein: CASSLDSFEQYF

clone size: .
J gene: TRBJ1-1
D gene: .
V gene: TRBV7-2
CDR3 DNA: TGTGCCACAGGGACGCAGAGGGCTGAAGCTTTCTTT
CDR3 protein: CATGTQRAEAFF

clone size: .
J gene: TRBJ1-5
D gene: .
V gene: TRBV12-5
CDR3 DNA: TGTGCTAGTGGTTTGGGGGGGCCCAGTCAGCCCCAGCATTTT
CDR3 protein: CASGLGGPSQPQHF

clone size: once
J gene: TRBJ2-7
D gene: TRBD2
V gene: TRBV18
CDR3 DNA: TGTGCCAGCTCACCACCGGCTAGCGGGTACGAGCAGTACTTC
CDR3 protein: CASSPPASGYEQYF

clone size: .
J gene: TRBJ1-4
D gene: TRBD1
V gene: TRBV7-9
CDR3 DNA: TGTGCCAGCAGCCCCCAGGGACAGGAACTGTTTTTT
CDR3 protein: CASSPQGQELFF

clone size: .
J gene: TRBJ1-2
D gene: .
V gene: TRBV7-9
CDR3 DNA: TGTGCCAGCAGCTTAGTCAACGACTATGGCTACACCTTC
CDR3 protein: CASSLVNDYGYTF

clone size: .
J gene: TRBJ2-7
D gene: .
V gene: TRBV27
CDR3 DNA: TGTGCCAGCAGAGCCTTCCGCGGACCCTACGAGCAGTACTTC
CDR3 protein: CASRAFRGPYEQYF

clone size: .
J gene: TRBJ2-7
D gene: .
V gene: TRBV11-1
CDR3 DNA: TGTGCCAGCAGCTTACGCGGCGTTTCGGGAGAGCAGTACTTC
CDR3 protein: CASSLRGVSGEQYF

clone size: .
J gene: TRBJ2-7
D gene: .
V gene: TRBV30
CDR3 DNA: TGTGCCTGGAATTCAGGAGACGACTACGAGCAGTACTTC
CDR3 protein: CAWNSGDDYEQYF

clone size: few
J gene: TRBJ1-5
D gene: TRBD1
V gene: TRBV30
CDR3 DNA: TGTGCCTGGAGTCCTCAGGGGGATCAGCCCCAGCATTTT
CDR3 protein: CAWSPQGDQPQHF

clone size: .
J gene: TRBJ1-4
D gene: TRBD1
V gene: TRBV7-9
CDR3 DNA: TGTGCCAGCAGCAACAGACAGGGAAATGAAAAACTGTTTTTT
CDR3 protein: CASSNRQGNEKLFF

clone size: .
J gene: TRBJ2-2
D gene: .
V gene: TRBV6-5
CDR3 DNA: TGTGCCACCACTCGGGGCCTTTACACCGGGGAGCTGTTTTTT
CDR3 protein: CATTRGLYTGELFF

clone size: .
J gene: TRBJ1-1
D gene: .
V gene: TRBV9
CDR3 DNA: TGTGCCAGCAGCAAGGAGACGATCGCTGAAGCTTTCTTT
CDR3 protein: CASSKETIAEAFF

clone size: .
J gene: TRBJ1-1
D gene: .
V gene: TRBV2
CDR3 DNA: TGTGCCAGCAGTGAGTTGAGGGACGGCGCTTCTGAAGCTTTCTTT
CDR3 protein: CASSELRDGASEAFF

clone size: .
J gene: TRBJ2-7
D gene: TRBD2
V gene: TRBV11-2
CDR3 DNA: TGTGCCAGCAGCTTAGCCAGGGAGGGCGACGAGCAGTACTTC
CDR3 protein: CASSLAREGDEQYF